These T cell receptor beta chains were read from a single sample in a study of blood T cell repertoires in COVID-19. TCRdb's copy holds only in-frame clones and misses some; the assay was immunoSEQ multiplex PCR. The sample yields roughly 120,000 clones, 80% seen once. What was sequenced was peripheral blood. Every receptor here comes from a human donor in a cohort sampled during active or convalescent COVID-19. Each CDR3 is given with its conserved first and last residue. A D gene is named only where the DNA matches it firmly. For some rows the clone size is stated as once, few or many, or as a class when expanded; others skip it.

len	d_gene	j_gene	v_gene	abundance	CDR3nt	CDR3aa
15	TRBD1	TRBJ2-5	TRBV19	-	TGTGCCAGTAGTCAAAGGGGACAGGTCCAAGAGACCCAGTACTTC	CASSQRGQVQETQYF
18	-	TRBJ1-4	TRBV5-5	-	TGTGCCAGCAGCTTGAGGGGTCAGGAACGGCCGGGGGATGAAAAACTGTTTTTT	CASSLRGQERPGDEKLFF
15	TRBD1	TRBJ2-2	TRBV19	-	TGTGCCAGTAGGATACAGGGGGCGGAAACCGGGGAGCTGTTTTTT	CASRIQGAETGELFF
17	TRBD2	TRBJ2-1	TRBV7-2	once	TGTGCCAGCAGCAAGACTAGCGGGGAGAGCTCCTACAATGAGCAGTTCTTC	CASSKTSGESSYNEQFF
12	-	TRBJ1-1	TRBV18	few	TGTGCCAGCCGAGGGCCGAACACTGAAGCTTTCTTT	CASRGPNTEAFF
12	-	TRBJ1-1	TRBV10-3	-	TGTGCCATCGCGGCCCCGTACACTGAAGCTTTCTTT	CAIAAPYTEAFF
13	TRBD2	TRBJ2-7	TRBV7-9	-	TGTGCCAGCGGGACTAGCGGGAGGGAAGAGCAGTACTTC	CASGTSGREEQYF
16	TRBD1	TRBJ1-4	TRBV5-1	once	TGCGCCAGCAGCCACGGACAGGGCAACATTAATGAAAAACTGTTTTTT	CASSHGQGNINEKLFF
12	TRBD2	TRBJ2-7	TRBV15	-	TGTGCCACTCAGCGGGGGCCCCTCGAGCAGTACTTC	CATQRGPLEQYF
15	TRBD2	TRBJ2-2	TRBV5-1	-	TGCGCCAGCAGCTCTAGCGGGCGGGAAACCGGGGAGCTGTTTTTT	CASSSSGRETGELFF
14	TRBD2	TRBJ2-1	TRBV6-5	-	TGTGCCAGCAGTATAGGCGGGAGTAAGGATGAGCAGTTCTTC	CASSIGGSKDEQFF
13	-	TRBJ2-7	TRBV29-1	-	TGCAGCGTAAACAGGGCCGATACCTACGAGCAGTACTTC	CSVNRADTYEQYF
16	TRBD1	TRBJ1-6	TRBV7-2	-	TGTGCCAGCAGCTTAATAGGACAGGGGGCGCGCTCACCCCTCCACTTT	CASSLIGQGARSPLHF
15	TRBD2	TRBJ2-1	TRBV28	-	TGTGCCAGCAGTTCCTCGGGGGGCTCCTACAATGAGCAGTTCTTC	CASSSSGGSYNEQFF
15	-	TRBJ1-5	TRBV19	-	TGTGCCAGTAGCCAGACAGGAAAGAGAGGCCAGCCCCAGCATTTT	CASSQTGKRGQPQHF
15	-	TRBJ2-4	TRBV19	-	TGTGCCAGTAGTAGTGCGGGCGTCTTCAAAAACATTCAGTACTTC	CASSSAGVFKNIQYF
13	-	TRBJ2-1	TRBV5-6	-	TGTGCCAGCAGCTTGGTGGGGGCCCACGGGGAGTTCTTC	CASSLVGAHGEFF
11	-	TRBJ1-2	TRBV27	-	TGTGCCAGCGGAGCTAACTATGGCTACACCTTC	CASGANYGYTF
17	-	TRBJ1-1	TRBV6-1	-	TGTGCCAGCAGTGAAGGACAGAGTTATCAAATGAACACTGAAGCTTTCTTT	CASSEGQSYQMNTEAFF
15	-	TRBJ2-7	TRBV19	-	TGTGCCAGTAGTATTTTGTACGGTTCCTCCTACGAGCAGTACTTC	CASSILYGSSYEQYF
14	-	TRBJ1-2	TRBV6-6	once	TGTGCCAGCAGACCAGCGGGGCCTGACTATGGCTACACCTTC	CASRPAGPDYGYTF
14	-	TRBJ1-5	TRBV19	-	TGTGCCAGTAGTACAGGGCCGAGCAATCAGCCCCAGCATTTT	CASSTGPSNQPQHF
15	-	TRBJ2-7	TRBV7-9	-	TGTGCCAGCAGCCCCACCGCGGCTCTTGACTACGAGCAGTACTTC	CASSPTAALDYEQYF
15	-	TRBJ2-4	TRBV7-3	-	TGTGCCAGCAACGCCGGTGGGGGCGCCAAAAACATTCAGTACTTC	CASNAGGGAKNIQYF
13	-	TRBJ2-7	TRBV5-4	-	TGTGCCAGCAGCAACGGGAACCTCTACGAGCAGTACTTC	CASSNGNLYEQYF
17	-	TRBJ2-7	TRBV23-1	-	TGCGCCAGCAGTCAATCGAACAGGGACCAGCTTTCCTACGAGCAGTACTTC	CASSQSNRDQLSYEQYF
14	-	TRBJ2-5	TRBV6-5	-	TGTGCCAGCAGAACCCGGACTGGCCAAGAGACCCAGTACTTC	CASRTRTGQETQYF
17	-	TRBJ2-5	TRBV5-6	-	TGTGCCAGCAGCTTGTCACAGGTTGCTGGGAGGAGGGAGACCCAGTACTTC	CASSLSQVAGRRETQYF
13	-	TRBJ2-2	TRBV7-9	few	TGTGCCAGCAGCTTAGTAACCGGCGGGGAGCTGTTTTTT	CASSLVTGGELFF
17	TRBD1	TRBJ1-5	TRBV7-8	many	TGTGCCAGCAGCTCAGTAGGGACAGATAATAGCAATCAGCCCCAGCATTTT	CASSSVGTDNSNQPQHF
16	-	TRBJ1-1	TRBV28	-	TGTGCCAGCAGTCCGACCCCGGGGATGGGTTTGGGGAAAGCTTTCTTT	CASSPTPGMGLGKAFF
16	-	TRBJ2-5	TRBV4-1	-	TGCGCCAGCAGCCCCCCTCAGGGTCTCTACCAAGAGACCCAGTACTTC	CASSPPQGLYQETQYF